This is a list of T cell receptor beta chains from one sample in a study of cytomegalovirus exposure and HLA in healthy donors. Clones were sequenced by immunoSEQ multiplex PCR, and TCRdb holds only the in-frame ones, with some missing. The data show some 330,000 clones, with 70% to 90% seen just once and around 0.8% held by the top ten. The specimen sequenced was PBMCs. These receptors all stem from a woman aged 18-29 years in good health and CMV-seronegative. CDR3s include the opening cysteine and the closing phenylalanine or tryptophan. The order of the fields is D gene, J gene, V gene, clone size, CDR3 protein, CDR3 DNA. The D gene is left open where the match is weak. Not every row has a clone size; where given, it reads once, few, many or a size class.

>TRBD2|TRBJ2-2|TRBV2|once
CASSRPGGKSTGELFF
TGTGCCAGCAGCCGCCCGGGAGGAAAATCTACCGGGGAGCTGTTTTTT
>NA|TRBJ2-4|TRBV4-3|NA
CASSQDGTRQNIQYF
TGCGCCAGCAGCCAAGACGGGACTCGCCAAAACATTCAGTACTTC
>NA|TRBJ2-7|TRBV6-5|NA
CASSYAPDSVHEQYF
TGTGCCAGCAGTTACGCCCCGGACAGTGTCCACGAGCAGTACTTC
>TRBD2|TRBJ2-1|TRBV6-5|NA
CASRPLAGVLDEQFF
TGTGCCAGCAGGCCACTAGCGGGAGTACTCGATGAGCAGTTCTTC
>TRBD1|TRBJ2-7|TRBV13|NA
CASSEGGQGNHEQYF
TGTGCCAGCAGCGAGGGGGGACAGGGGAACCACGAGCAGTACTTC
>TRBD1|TRBJ1-1|TRBV11-3|NA
CASSHTGVGTEAFF
TGTGCCAGCAGCCATACAGGGGTAGGCACTGAAGCTTTCTTT
>TRBD2|TRBJ2-1|TRBV29-1|NA
CSGERTSGGNEQFF
TGCAGCGGGGAACGGACTAGCGGGGGCAATGAGCAGTTCTTC
>TRBD2|TRBJ2-7|TRBV2|few
CASSDPTSAAYEQYF
TGTGCCAGCAGTGACCCGACTAGCGCCGCCTACGAGCAGTACTTC
>TRBD1|TRBJ2-7|TRBV4-3|NA
CASSHLRDSAYEQYF
TGCGCCAGCAGCCACCTCCGGGACAGTGCCTACGAGCAGTACTTC
>NA|TRBJ1-5|TRBV6-6|NA
CASGGYGRDNQPQHF
TGTGCCAGCGGGGGGTATGGCAGGGACAATCAGCCCCAGCATTTT
>NA|TRBJ2-7|TRBV29-1|NA
CSVTGGLSYEQYF
TGCAGCGTTACTGGAGGCCTCTCCTACGAGCAGTACTTC
>NA|TRBJ2-1|TRBV14|NA
CASSPTSSNYNEQFF
TGTGCCAGCAGCCCGACTAGTTCCAATTACAATGAGCAGTTCTTC
>TRBD1|TRBJ2-2|TRBV6-1|NA
CASVGQSTGELFF
TGTGCCAGCGTGGGACAGAGCACCGGGGAGCTGTTTTTT
>TRBD1|TRBJ1-1|TRBV7-9|NA
CASSVTGGVNTEAFF
TGTGCCAGCAGCGTAACAGGGGGCGTCAACACTGAAGCTTTCTTT
>TRBD2|TRBJ2-7|TRBV6-5|NA
CASSYSREGYEQYF
TGTGCCAGCAGTTATAGCAGGGAGGGGTACGAGCAGTACTTC
>TRBD1|TRBJ2-4|TRBV5-1|NA
CASSLEDRVSNIQYF
TGCGCCAGCAGCTTGGAGGACAGGGTGTCAAACATTCAGTACTTC
>TRBD1|TRBJ2-7|TRBV7-2|NA
CASSKTGGLYEQYF
TGTGCCAGCAGCAAGACAGGGGGCCTTTACGAGCAGTACTTC
>TRBD1|TRBJ2-2|TRBV27|NA
CASTLGQGDTGELFF
TGTGCCAGCACCCTTGGACAGGGCGATACCGGGGAGCTGTTTTTT
>NA|TRBJ2-7|TRBV5-4|NA
CASSLENGGEQYF
TGTGCCAGCAGCTTGGAGAACGGCGGCGAGCAGTACTTC
>NA|TRBJ2-5|TRBV2|few
CASSERLLETQYF
TGTGCCAGCAGTGAACGTCTTCTAGAGACCCAGTACTTC
>NA|TRBJ2-7|TRBV27|NA
CASSLAPQYEQYF
TGTGCCAGCAGTTTAGCGCCACAGTACGAGCAGTACTTC
>TRBD2|TRBJ2-1|TRBV5-1|NA
CASSPGGRGDFNEQFF
TGCGCCAGCAGCCCGGGGGGACGGGGAGACTTTAATGAGCAGTTCTTC
>TRBD2|TRBJ2-3|TRBV28|NA
CASSLAGGSTDTQYF
TGTGCCAGCAGTTTAGCGGGAGGAAGCACAGATACGCAGTATTTT
>TRBD1|TRBJ2-7|TRBV9|NA
CASSVGDPGQTTPYEQYF
TGTGCCAGCAGCGTAGGGGATCCGGGACAGACTACTCCCTACGAGCAGTACTTC
>TRBD1|TRBJ2-7|TRBV9|few
CASSEGQGNYEQYF
TGTGCCAGCAGCGAAGGACAGGGAAACTACGAGCAGTACTTC
>NA|TRBJ1-2|TRBV4-2|NA
CASSQPGGNYGYTF
TGTGCCAGCAGCCAGCCTGGAGGGAACTATGGCTACACCTTC
>TRBD2|TRBJ2-1|TRBV9|NA
CASSVEGLAGNEQFF
TGTGCCAGCAGCGTAGAGGGACTAGCGGGGAATGAGCAGTTCTTC
>TRBD1|TRBJ2-2|TRBV27|NA
CASSLRDRRHGELFF
TGTGCCAGCAGTTTGAGGGACAGACGCCACGGGGAGCTGTTTTTT
>NA|TRBJ1-1|TRBV2|NA
CASSDRQLLNTEAFF
TGTGCCAGCAGTGACAGACAGCTTTTGAACACTGAAGCTTTCTTT
>TRBD2|TRBJ2-1|TRBV28|NA
CASCSGSSYNEQFF
TGTGCCAGCTGTAGCGGGAGCTCCTACAATGAGCAGTTCTTC
>NA|TRBJ2-5|TRBV7-9|once
CASSPGSGGAGETQYF
TGTGCCAGCAGCCCCGGCAGTGGCGGGGCCGGGGAGACCCAGTACTTC
>NA|TRBJ1-2|TRBV5-4|few
CASSFDSNYGYTF
TGTGCCAGCAGCTTTGACAGTAACTATGGCTACACCTTC
>TRBD1|TRBJ2-7|TRBV19|NA
CASSRDRWSEQYF
TGTGCCAGTAGTCGGGACAGATGGTCCGAGCAGTACTTC
>TRBD1|TRBJ2-7|TRBV4-2|NA
CASSQGDLTGVFSYEQYF
TGTGCCAGCAGCCAAGGAGACCTGACAGGGGTATTCTCCTACGAGCAGTACTTC
>NA|TRBJ2-2|TRBV4-1|NA
CASSQERLRGELFF
TGCGCCAGCAGCCAAGAACGACTACGCGGGGAGCTGTTTTTT
>TRBD1|TRBJ1-1|TRBV6-1|once
CASSEDRGRTEAFF
TGTGCCAGCAGTGAGGACAGGGGGCGGACTGAAGCTTTCTTT
>NA|TRBJ2-6|TRBV27|NA
CASSSIRQSGANVLTF
TGTGCCAGCAGTTCCATCAGACAGAGTGGGGCCAACGTCCTGACTTTC
>TRBD1|TRBJ2-7|TRBV7-2|NA
CASSPGGEIRDRGSYEQYF
TGTGCCAGCAGCCCAGGAGGCGAGATCCGGGACAGAGGCTCCTACGAGCAGTACTTC
>NA|TRBJ2-7|TRBV6-5|NA
CASRIGTTNSYEQYF
TGTGCCAGCAGGATTGGGACAACTAACTCCTACGAGCAGTACTTC
>NA|TRBJ2-3|TRBV9|NA
CASSVATGYSFTDTQYF
TGTGCCAGCAGCGTAGCTACTGGGTACAGCTTCACAGATACGCAGTATTTT
>NA|TRBJ2-2|TRBV9|NA
CASSMIGQSSANTGELFF
TGTGCCAGCAGCATGATAGGACAGTCTTCCGCGAACACCGGGGAGCTGTTTTTT
>TRBD2|TRBJ2-3|TRBV10-3|NA
CAISPPLAGGPPDTQYF
TGTGCCATCAGTCCCCCACTAGCGGGAGGGCCCCCAGATACGCAGTATTTT